These T cell receptor beta chains were read from a single sample in a study of blood T cell repertoires in COVID-19. Clones were read by immunoSEQ multiplex PCR, and TCRdb kept only the in-frame ones, dropping some. The sample lists 360,000 or so clones, about nine tenths seen once, with around 1.7% in the top ten. Sequenced sample: PBMCs or T cells enriched from blood (not recorded which). The receptors were sampled from a woman younger than 45 who had recovered from COVID-19. The CDR3 runs from the conserved cysteine through the conserved F or W. D genes are given only for firm matches. Expanded clones are given a class, and other clones once, few, many or no size at all.

v_call: TRBV7-8
d_call: -
clone_size: -
j_call: TRBJ2-1
cdr3_aa: CASSPTSDEQFF
cdr3_nt: TGTGCCAGCAGCCCAACTAGTGATGAGCAGTTCTTC

v_call: TRBV6-5
d_call: TRBD2
clone_size: -
j_call: TRBJ2-7
cdr3_aa: CASSPPGTSAYEQYF
cdr3_nt: TGTGCCAGCAGTCCGCCCGGGACTAGCGCGTACGAGCAGTACTTC

v_call: TRBV20-1
d_call: -
clone_size: -
j_call: TRBJ1-2
cdr3_aa: CSADSQRVYTF
cdr3_nt: TGCAGTGCTGACAGTCAACGAGTCTACACCTTC

v_call: TRBV6-2/TRBV6-3
d_call: TRBD1
clone_size: -
j_call: TRBJ1-6
cdr3_aa: CASSYDRGGDPLHF
cdr3_nt: TGTGCCAGCAGTTACGACAGGGGGGGTGATCCCCTCCACTTT

v_call: TRBV27
d_call: TRBD1
clone_size: -
j_call: TRBJ1-3
cdr3_aa: CASRGQGSGNTIYF
cdr3_nt: TGTGCCAGCAGGGGACAGGGGTCAGGAAACACCATATATTTT

v_call: TRBV5-1
d_call: -
clone_size: -
j_call: TRBJ1-1
cdr3_aa: CASSMTGLNTEAFF
cdr3_nt: TGCGCCAGCAGCATGACAGGACTGAACACTGAAGCTTTCTTT

v_call: TRBV6-5
d_call: -
clone_size: -
j_call: TRBJ2-7
cdr3_aa: CASSDSYEQYF
cdr3_nt: TGTGCCAGCTCAGACTCCTACGAGCAGTACTTC

v_call: TRBV19
d_call: TRBD1
clone_size: few
j_call: TRBJ1-2
cdr3_aa: CASSTTGANNYGYTF
cdr3_nt: TGTGCCAGTAGTACGACAGGGGCCAATAACTATGGCTACACCTTC

v_call: TRBV7-2
d_call: TRBD1
clone_size: -
j_call: TRBJ1-1
cdr3_aa: CASSLGGTVNTEAFF
cdr3_nt: TGTGCCAGCAGCTTAGGTGGGACAGTAAACACTGAAGCTTTCTTT

v_call: TRBV11-2
d_call: -
clone_size: -
j_call: TRBJ2-7
cdr3_aa: CASSLSSVYEQYF
cdr3_nt: TGTGCCAGCAGCTTGTCGAGCGTCTACGAGCAGTACTTC

v_call: TRBV5-1
d_call: -
clone_size: -
j_call: TRBJ1-6
cdr3_aa: CASSLDGGYNSPLHF
cdr3_nt: TGCGCCAGCAGCTTGGACGGGGGCTATAATTCACCCCTCCACTTT

v_call: TRBV7-2
d_call: -
clone_size: -
j_call: TRBJ2-7
cdr3_aa: CASSLSVYEQYF
cdr3_nt: TGTGCCAGCAGCTTATCTGTCTACGAGCAGTACTTC

v_call: TRBV2
d_call: -
clone_size: few
j_call: TRBJ1-6
cdr3_aa: CASPAGAAANSPLHF
cdr3_nt: TGTGCCTCTCCAGCGGGGGCGGCCGCCAATTCACCCCTCCACTTT

v_call: TRBV30
d_call: TRBD1
clone_size: -
j_call: TRBJ2-7
cdr3_aa: CAWGLTGNEQYF
cdr3_nt: TGTGCCTGGGGTTTGACAGGGAACGAGCAGTACTTC

v_call: TRBV29-1
d_call: TRBD2
clone_size: -
j_call: TRBJ2-7
cdr3_aa: CSIRGTRGYEQYF
cdr3_nt: TGCAGCATACGGGGGACTAGGGGGTACGAGCAGTACTTC

v_call: TRBV4-2
d_call: -
clone_size: once
j_call: TRBJ1-6
cdr3_aa: CASSQDRGGLGSNNSPLHF
cdr3_nt: TGTGCCAGCAGCCAAGACCGGGGGGGGTTGGGGTCAAATAATTCACCCCTCCACTTT

v_call: TRBV4-1
d_call: TRBD1
clone_size: -
j_call: TRBJ2-5
cdr3_aa: CASSEGDRALPFGETQYF
cdr3_nt: TGCGCCAGCAGCGAGGGGGACAGGGCCCTCCCATTCGGAGAGACCCAGTACTTC

v_call: TRBV28
d_call: TRBD1
clone_size: -
j_call: TRBJ1-4
cdr3_aa: CASSDTQGARDEKLFF
cdr3_nt: TGTGCCAGCAGTGACACACAGGGGGCGAGGGATGAAAAACTGTTTTTT

v_call: TRBV3-1/TRBV3-2
d_call: -
clone_size: -
j_call: TRBJ1-3
cdr3_aa: CASSQGLGASGNTIYF
cdr3_nt: TGTGCCAGCAGCCAGGGCTTAGGGGCCTCTGGAAACACCATATATTTT

v_call: TRBV9
d_call: TRBD2
clone_size: -
j_call: TRBJ2-7
cdr3_aa: CASSPTWTSGGHEQYF
cdr3_nt: TGTGCCAGCAGCCCCACCTGGACTAGCGGGGGCCACGAGCAGTACTTC

v_call: TRBV20-1
d_call: TRBD1
clone_size: -
j_call: TRBJ1-2
cdr3_aa: CSAWDSNGYTF
cdr3_nt: TGCAGTGCCTGGGACAGTAATGGCTACACCTTC

v_call: TRBV11-3
d_call: TRBD1
clone_size: -
j_call: TRBJ2-1
cdr3_aa: CASSPGTAKQFF
cdr3_nt: TGTGCCAGCAGCCCAGGGACAGCGAAGCAGTTCTTC

v_call: TRBV6-2/TRBV6-3
d_call: -
clone_size: -
j_call: TRBJ2-7
cdr3_aa: CASSYEAGPYEQYF
cdr3_nt: TGTGCCAGCAGTTACGAGGCAGGGCCGTACGAGCAGTACTTC

v_call: TRBV9
d_call: TRBD1
clone_size: -
j_call: TRBJ1-2
cdr3_aa: CASSETRDRVSHGYTF
cdr3_nt: TGTGCCAGCAGCGAGACCCGGGACAGGGTATCACATGGCTACACCTTC

v_call: TRBV25-1
d_call: TRBD1
clone_size: once
j_call: TRBJ2-2
cdr3_aa: CASTRDRGWNTGELFF
cdr3_nt: TGTGCCAGTACGCGAGACAGGGGTTGGAACACCGGGGAGCTGTTTTTT

v_call: TRBV2
d_call: -
clone_size: -
j_call: TRBJ1-5
cdr3_aa: CASNPRRGEPQHF
cdr3_nt: TGTGCCAGCAACCCGAGGAGGGGAGAGCCCCAGCATTTT

v_call: TRBV19
d_call: -
clone_size: -
j_call: TRBJ1-5
cdr3_aa: CASSTRGTGNQPQHF
cdr3_nt: TGTGCCAGTAGTACTCGCGGGACGGGCAATCAGCCCCAGCATTTT

v_call: TRBV28
d_call: TRBD2
clone_size: -
j_call: TRBJ2-1
cdr3_aa: CASSLGASGGKQFF
cdr3_nt: TGTGCCAGCAGTTTAGGGGCTAGCGGCGGGAAGCAGTTCTTC

v_call: TRBV5-6
d_call: -
clone_size: once
j_call: TRBJ1-3
cdr3_aa: CASSLAHHTRNTIYF
cdr3_nt: TGTGCCAGCAGCTTAGCGCACCATACCAGAAACACCATATATTTT

v_call: TRBV6-2/TRBV6-3
d_call: TRBD2
clone_size: -
j_call: TRBJ2-4
cdr3_aa: CASSYTTGTGLAKNIQYF
cdr3_nt: TGTGCCAGCAGTTACACAACCGGGACTGGACTAGCGAAAAACATTCAGTACTTC

v_call: TRBV11-2
d_call: TRBD1
clone_size: once
j_call: TRBJ2-7
cdr3_aa: CASSYPGQGSSYEQYF
cdr3_nt: TGTGCCAGCAGCTACCCCGGACAGGGCAGCTCCTACGAGCAGTACTTC

v_call: TRBV23-1
d_call: TRBD2
clone_size: -
j_call: TRBJ2-1
cdr3_aa: CASTTGLASSYNEQFF
cdr3_nt: TGCGCCAGCACTACGGGACTAGCGAGCTCCTACAATGAGCAGTTCTTC

v_call: TRBV19
d_call: TRBD2
clone_size: -
j_call: TRBJ2-1
cdr3_aa: CASSIWTSGSIDEQFF
cdr3_nt: TGTGCCAGTAGTATCTGGACTAGCGGGAGTATAGATGAGCAGTTCTTC

v_call: TRBV7-3
d_call: -
clone_size: few
j_call: TRBJ2-3
cdr3_aa: CASSLTTGSSTDTQYF
cdr3_nt: TGTGCCAGCAGCTTAACAACGGGTTCCAGCACAGATACGCAGTATTTT

v_call: TRBV18
d_call: -
clone_size: -
j_call: TRBJ1-4
cdr3_aa: CASSLGGPTNEKLFF
cdr3_nt: TGTGCCAGCTCACTGGGAGGGCCAACTAATGAAAAACTGTTTTTT

v_call: TRBV6-2/TRBV6-3
d_call: TRBD1
clone_size: -
j_call: TRBJ1-2
cdr3_aa: CASSKPLGQARTRYGYTF
cdr3_nt: TGTGCCAGCAGTAAACCCTTGGGACAGGCAAGGACCAGATATGGCTACACCTTC